Below, 23 T cell receptor beta chains from the same sample are listed, as sequenced in a study of blood T cell repertoires in COVID-19. TCRdb's table, derived via immunoSEQ multiplex PCR, lists solely in-frame clones and lacks some. The repertoire holds more than 85,000 clones, with 70% to 90% as singletons. The source material was peripheral blood. The receptors were gathered from a man aged 50 to 59 with active COVID-19.

The table lists this clone with a few counts. V gene TRBV7-2 combines with J gene TRBJ2-2; D call uncertain. The V gene's germline CDR1 is SGHTA and CDR2 FQGNSA. The CDR3 runs 15 residues. V was shortened by 1 base and J by 5 bases, with 11 bases between the two germline ends. The CDR3 DNA is TGTGCCAGCAGCTTAGAGGCTAGTGGGACCGGGGAGCTGTTTTTT. Translated, it gives CASSLEASGTGELFF. Full variable domain (rest looked up from reference TRBV7-2 and TRBJ2-2): GAGVSQSPSNKVTEKGKDVELRCDPISGHTALYWYRQSLGQGLEFLIYFQGNSAPDKSGLPSDRFSAERTGGSVSTLTIQRTQQEDSAVYLCASSLEASGTGELFFGEGSRLTVL.

CDR3 sequence (DNA): TGTGCCGTACAGGGTCATTTTAATTCACCCCTCCACTTT. It is translated as CAVQGHFNSPLHF. J is TRBJ1-6 and V is TRBV10-3, with D maybe TRBD1 (6 bases). Germline CDR1 is ENHRY and CDR2 is SYGVKD. The CDR3 is 13 residues long. V was shortened by 11 bases and J by 6 bases, with 14 bases between the two germline ends.

This sequence joins TRBV3-1 (or the pseudogene TRBV3-2) and TRBJ2-5; unclear D gene. The CDR3 is 15 residues long. The V gene lost 4 bases and the J gene lost 1 base, with 13 bases spanning the gap. Germline V gene sequence: CDR1 LGHDT, CDR2 YNNKEL (reference sequence). DNA of the CDR3: TGTGCCAGCAGCCCAAGTCGACACCCCCAAGAGACCCAGTACTTC. Translating gives CASSPSRHPQETQYF.

Comment on this clone: Relative to the germline gene, one junction end is altered; a read error may explain this. The CDR3 bases are TGTGCCATAGGTGCGGCTTTGTACTTC. Translated, it gives CAIGAALYF. V is TRBV7-9 and J is TRBJ1-2, with D unclear. The CDR3 consists of 9 residues. Germline V CDR1 and CDR2: SEHNR, FQNEAQ (reference sequence). Variable domain in full (rest from reference TRBV7-9 and TRBJ1-2): DTGVSQNPRHKITKRGQNVTFRCDPISEHNRLYWYRQTLGQGPEFLTYFQNEAQLEKSRLLSDRFSAERPKGSFSTLEIQRTEQGDSAMYLCAIGAALYFGSGTRLTVV.

The rearrangement links TRBV5-8 to TRBJ1-1; D call uncertain. Deletions cut 9 bases from V and 1 base from J, with 13 bases between. Germline V gene sequence: CDR1 SGHTS, CDR2 YDEGEE. The CDR3 is 13 residues long. Written as DNA, the CDR3 is TGTGCCACCGGCCGGCTAGGGAACACTGAAGCTTTCTTT. This encodes CATGRLGNTEAFF.

This clone turned up a few times. The gene calls are TRBV12-5 and TRBJ2-3; the match to TRBD2 covers 15 bases. Germline assignment: CDR1 LGHNT and CDR2 FRNRAP. The junction had 16 bases not matched to a gene; V was cut back by 7 bases and J by 8 bases. There are 18 residues in the CDR3. CDR3 amino acids: CASVPGSGTSGGWGTQYF. The CDR3 DNA follows: TGTGCTAGTGTTCCCGGTTCCGGGACTAGCGGGGGGTGGGGTACGCAGTATTTT.

About this clone: The junction departs from germline at one end; a sequencing error may be responsible. This chain connects TRBV7-7 to TRBJ2-2; possibly TRBD1 for D (5 bases). The CDR3 runs to 14 residues. Germline V gene data show CDR1 as SSHAT and CDR2 as FNYEAQ (reference sequence). Written as DNA, the CDR3 is TGTGCTAGCAGACTCAGGGAGAACACCGGGGAGCTGTTTTTT. This sequence encodes CASRLRENTGELFF.

The chain links TRBV6-5 to TRBJ1-3; 8 bases are a match to TRBD1. Germline CDR1 MNHEY, CDR2 SVGAGI. CDR3 length: 16 residues. Germline trimming cut 4 bases from V and 2 bases from J; bases unmatched to any gene: 7. CDR3 sequence (DNA): TGTGCCAGCAGTTCCTCAGGGGGCGTCGCTGGAAACACCATATATTTT. Residues: CASSSSGGVAGNTIYF.

This chain connects TRBV18 to TRBJ2-7, with 7 nucleotides matching TRBD2. The CDR3 has 14 amino acids. Germline V gene sequence: CDR1 KGHSH, CDR2 LQKENI. The J segment lost 7 bases and the V segment lost 1 base, leaving 7 bases of the junction unmatched. The CDR3 region has the DNA TGTGCCAGCTCACCACGGCGGGGGTATGAGGAGCAGTACTTC. Translating gives CASSPRRGYEEQYF.

This clone has only one observation. This chain uses TRBV29-1 with TRBJ2-1; D gene unclear. V shed 0 bases and J shed 12 bases, with 15 bases lying between them. The CDR3 spans 13 residues. Germline values: CDR1 SQVTM, CDR2 ANQGSEA. CDR3 sequence reads: CSVEDPEQLGQFF. The CDR3, as DNA: TGCAGCGTTGAAGATCCTGAACAGCTTGGGCAGTTCTTC.

The CDR3 reads CASSLEDSSYEQYF. The CDR3, as DNA: TGTGCCAGCAGCTTGGAGGACAGCTCCTACGAGCAGTACTTC. J is TRBJ2-7 and V is TRBV5-4, with D possibly TRBD1 on 6 matching bases. Germline V gives CDR1 SGHNT, CDR2 YYREEE (reference sequence). The CDR3 loop spans 14 amino acids. V lost 0 bases, J lost 0 bases, and 7 bases lay in between.

The genes are TRBV28 and TRBJ1-2; D is ambiguous. Between the trimmed V and J ends, which lost 4 bases and 8 bases, there was a span of 11 bases. The germline V gene encodes CDR1 MDHEN and CDR2 SYDVKM. The CDR3 extends over 12 amino acids. The CDR3 protein is CASSWVLRGYTF. The CDR3 DNA reads as TGTGCCAGCAGTTGGGTACTACGGGGCTACACCTTC.

The gene calls are TRBV5-1 and TRBJ1-1, with D possibly matching TRBD1 (5 bases). The V end was cut by 5 bases, the J end by 4 bases, with 18 bases between. Per germline, CDR1 SGHRS and CDR2 YFSETQ. The CDR3 totals 15 residues. The CDR3 reads CASRREPQGTTEAFF. The CDR3 nucleotides read TGCGCCAGCAGACGAGAACCTCAGGGCACCACTGAAGCTTTCTTT.

The chain recombines TRBV3-1 (or the pseudogene TRBV3-2) with TRBJ2-3, with TRBD2 identical over 8 bases. V was pared by 4 bases and J by 4 bases, with 7 bases of the junction left unmatched. This CDR3 has 15 amino acids. The V gene's germline CDR1 is LGHDT and CDR2 YNNKEL (reference sequence). Written as DNA, the CDR3 is TGTGCCAGCAGCCTCCGGACTAGCAGGCCAGATACGCAGTATTTT. This translates into CASSLRTSRPDTQYF.

This chain uses TRBV23-1 with TRBJ2-1, with unresolved D. TRBV23-1 falls under the ORF class, with uncertain function. Trimming took 4 bases from V and 5 from J, leaving 12 bases between them. The CDR3 is 14 residues long. For the CDR3, the DNA is TGCGCCAGCAGTCGCCCCGGTCGAAACAATGAGCAGTTCTTC. Translating it yields CASSRPGRNNEQFF.

The gene calls are TRBV6-6 and TRBJ1-5; D gene unclear. This CDR3 is 13 amino acids long. Germline lookup yields CDR1 MNHNY and CDR2 SVGAGI (reference sequence). The V end was cut by 4 bases, the J end by 6 bases, with 10 bases between. The DNA of the CDR3 is TGTGCCAGCAGTTCGGCGGCCCCTCAGCCCCAGCATTTT. The encoded protein is CASSSAAPQPQHF.

This clone was detected once. This chain uses TRBV19 with TRBJ2-2; a possible D gene is TRBD2 (6 bases). The CDR3 has 15 residues. The germline gives CDR1 LNHDA, CDR2 SQIVND (reference sequence). V gave up 3 bases and J gave up 4 bases, with 12 bases separating them. The CDR3 spells CASSIRGTLTGELFF. The CDR3 DNA is TGTGCCAGTAGTATCCGGGGGACCCTCACCGGGGAGCTGTTTTTT.

The CDR3 nucleotides read TGCGCCAGCAGCCAACCTGGGTGGGGGGAAGGGGAAGGCTATGGCTACACCTTC. Translation gives CASSQPGWGEGEGYGYTF. The J gene is TRBJ1-2, the V gene TRBV4-1, with D perhaps matching TRBD1 (5 bases). Germline V CDR1 and CDR2: MGHRA, YSYEKL. Trimming removed 2 bases from V and 4 bases from J, with 23 bases in between. The CDR3 is 18 amino acids.

This chain connects TRBV4-1 to TRBJ1-2; D is possibly TRBD1 (5 bases). Germline-derived CDR1 and CDR2 are MGHRA and YSYEKL. Trimming stripped 1 base from V and 1 base from J, with 13 bases between. The CDR3 contains 16 residues. The CDR3 nucleotides are TGCGCCAGCAGCCAAGCTAGACAGACCCTTAACTATGGCTACACCTTC. It is translated as CASSQARQTLNYGYTF.

The V call is TRBV11-2, the J call TRBJ1-1; D might be TRBD1 (5 bases). CDR1 is SGHAT, CDR2 FQNNGV, per germline. Trimming took off 4 bases at V and 8 bases at J, with 11 bases between the two ends. CDR3 size: 12 residues. The CDR3 is CASSSRGTEAFF. The CDR3 DNA is TGTGCCAGCAGCTCCCGGGGGACCGAAGCTTTCTTT.

There are a few counts of this clone. The chain employs TRBV5-1 and TRBJ2-3, with D perhaps matching TRBD1 (6 bases). Germline values: CDR1 SGHRS, CDR2 YFSETQ. The CDR3 sequence is 14 residues long. Trimming left V 0 bases short and J 6 bases short, with 11 bases between. The CDR3 nucleotides read TGCGCCAGCAGCTTGGCCGGTGGGGGCGATACGCAGTATTTT. Amino acids: CASSLAGGGDTQYF.

The V and J genes are TRBV3-1 (or the pseudogene TRBV3-2) and TRBJ2-3, with D possibly TRBD1 on 5 matching bases. The CDR3 is 12 amino acids. V shed 6 bases and J shed 9 bases, with 13 bases lying between them. Germline V CDR1 and CDR2: LGHDT, YNNKEL (reference sequence). CDR3 in amino acids: CASRSAGNTQYF. CDR3 sequence (DNA): TGTGCCAGCAGGTCCGCAGGGAACACGCAGTATTTT.

This clone was recorded once. V gene TRBV7-2 combines with J gene TRBJ2-7; no definite D call. The CDR3 loop spans 12 amino acids. CDR1 is SGHTA, CDR2 FQGNSA, per germline. Trimming left V 5 bases short and J 0 bases short, with 5 bases between. For the CDR3, the DNA is TGTGCCAGCAGCAGACTCTCCTACGAGCAGTACTTC. Its translation: CASSRLSYEQYF.